This is a list of T cell receptor beta chains from one sample in a study of cytomegalovirus exposure and HLA in healthy donors. Assay used: immunoSEQ multiplex PCR; TCRdb lists only in-frame clones, some missing. This listing includes about 200,000 clones. Sequencing was carried out using PBMCs. Receptors were obtained from a boy between 10 and 17 years old in good health and CMV-seronegative. The CDR3 runs from the conserved cysteine through the conserved F or W. Fields, in order: D gene, J gene, V gene, CDR3 DNA, CDR3 protein. The D gene is left open where the match is weak.

>TRBD1|TRBJ1-5|TRBV19
TGTGCCAGTAGTCCACAACAGGGGTCCACGACCCAGCATTTT
CASSPQQGSTTQHF
>.|TRBJ1-1|TRBV6-5
TGTGCCAGCAGCACAGGCAACACTGAAGCTTTCTTT
CASSTGNTEAFF
>.|TRBJ1-2|TRBV5-4
TGTGCCAGCAGCTCCGGTGGGGGGACTAACTATGGCTACACCTTC
CASSSGGGTNYGYTF
>.|TRBJ1-2|TRBV5-4
TGTGCCAGCAGCTTGGCCGCGGGGGCACGAGGCTACACCTTC
CASSLAAGARGYTF
>.|TRBJ2-7|TRBV28
TGTGCCAGCAGTTTAGGGAGTTACAGCCACTACGAGCAGTACTTC
CASSLGSYSHYEQYF
>TRBD1|TRBJ1-4|TRBV27
TGTGCCAGCAGTTTATTTTCCGGGACAGGGGCTAATGAAAAACTGTTTTTT
CASSLFSGTGANEKLFF
>TRBD1|TRBJ1-1|TRBV2
TGTGCCAGCAGTGAAACTGACAGGGGCGGTACTGAAGCTTTCTTT
CASSETDRGGTEAFF
>.|TRBJ2-5|TRBV19
TGTGCCAGTAGTATAGGAGTGCAGGGGAGTTTGGAGACCCAGTACTTC
CASSIGVQGSLETQYF
>.|TRBJ1-2|TRBV5-8
TGTGCCAGCAGCTTGGCCTTTCACGGGGAGGACTATGGCTACACCTTC
CASSLAFHGEDYGYTF
>.|TRBJ1-3|TRBV11-2
TGTGCCAGCAGCCCGGTGACAGGTGAAAGGTCTGGAAACACCATATATTTT
CASSPVTGERSGNTIYF
>TRBD1|TRBJ2-1|TRBV5-1
TGCGCCAGCAGCTCGGGACAGAGTTCCTACAATGAGCAGTTCTTC
CASSSGQSSYNEQFF
>TRBD2|TRBJ2-5|TRBV5-5
TGTGCCAGCAGCTCGACGGGGGGAGAGACCCAGTACTTC
CASSSTGGETQYF
>.|TRBJ2-3|TRBV6-1
TGTGCCAGCAGTGAAGGGCAGGTCAAGACAGATACGCAGTATTTT
CASSEGQVKTDTQYF
>TRBD2|TRBJ2-3|TRBV19
TGTGCCAGTAGTAACCCGGGGGGGTTCACAGATACGCAGTATTTT
CASSNPGGFTDTQYF